Listed below are T cell receptor beta chains from one sample, sequenced in a study of blood T cell repertoires in COVID-19. TCRdb keeps only in-frame clones here, not all; method: immunoSEQ multiplex PCR. The table includes 110,000 or so clones, approximately 85% detected once. Material for sequencing was peripheral blood. These receptors were collected from a woman in her sixties or seventies with COVID-19, enrolled during active disease. Both conserved end residues are part of each CDR3. Each record gives: D gene, V gene, J gene, CDR3 length, clone size, CDR3 DNA, CDR3 protein. The D gene is left open where the match is weak. Clone size, where shown, is once, few, many, or a class for clones that have expanded.

d_call: TRBD2
v_call: TRBV7-9
j_call: TRBJ2-2
cdr3_length: 16
clone_size: .
cdr3_nt: TGTGCCAGCAGCTTAGCTCAGCGGGGGAACACCGGGGAGCTGTTTTTT
cdr3_aa: CASSLAQRGNTGELFF

d_call: .
v_call: TRBV19
j_call: TRBJ1-1
cdr3_length: 16
clone_size: .
cdr3_nt: TGTGCCAGTAGTACCAACGAGTACGGGGAGGGCACTGAAGCTTTCTTT
cdr3_aa: CASSTNEYGEGTEAFF

d_call: .
v_call: TRBV5-1
j_call: TRBJ2-2
cdr3_length: 14
clone_size: .
cdr3_nt: TGCGCCAGCAGCTTGGGGCAAAGCACCGGGGAGCTGTTTTTT
cdr3_aa: CASSLGQSTGELFF

d_call: TRBD1
v_call: TRBV6-5
j_call: TRBJ1-6
cdr3_length: 14
clone_size: .
cdr3_nt: TGTGCCAGCACCGAAACAGGGGAAGGGTCACCCCTCCACTTT
cdr3_aa: CASTETGEGSPLHF

d_call: TRBD1
v_call: TRBV10-3
j_call: TRBJ1-2
cdr3_length: 17
clone_size: .
cdr3_nt: TGTGCCATCAGTGAGGGCAGGGGGCCTAAGGCTGGCTATGGCTACACCTTC
cdr3_aa: CAISEGRGPKAGYGYTF

d_call: .
v_call: TRBV24-1
j_call: TRBJ1-1
cdr3_length: 14
clone_size: .
cdr3_nt: TGTGCCACCAGGGATGCAGACAGAAACACTGAAGCTTTCTTT
cdr3_aa: CATRDADRNTEAFF

d_call: .
v_call: TRBV19
j_call: TRBJ1-2
cdr3_length: 12
clone_size: .
cdr3_nt: TGTGCCAGTTTGGGGCAGGGAGGTGGCTACACCTTC
cdr3_aa: CASLGQGGGYTF

d_call: .
v_call: TRBV18
j_call: TRBJ1-6
cdr3_length: 15
clone_size: .
cdr3_nt: TGTGCCAGCTCACCGCTGGCCCCCGGGGATTCACCCCTCCACTTT
cdr3_aa: CASSPLAPGDSPLHF

d_call: TRBD1
v_call: TRBV28
j_call: TRBJ2-3
cdr3_length: 15
clone_size: .
cdr3_nt: TGTGCCAGCAGTTTCGGGGACAGGGCAACAGATACGCAGTATTTT
cdr3_aa: CASSFGDRATDTQYF

d_call: .
v_call: TRBV19
j_call: TRBJ1-1
cdr3_length: 11
clone_size: few
cdr3_nt: TGTGCCAGTAGTATATTTGACTCAACTTTCTTT
cdr3_aa: CASSIFDSTFF

d_call: TRBD1
v_call: TRBV7-2
j_call: TRBJ2-7
cdr3_length: 16
clone_size: .
cdr3_nt: TGTGCCAGCAGCTTAGTGGGAGGGACAGGGGGCAGCGAGCAGTACTTC
cdr3_aa: CASSLVGGTGGSEQYF

d_call: .
v_call: TRBV7-9
j_call: TRBJ1-3
cdr3_length: 17
clone_size: once
cdr3_nt: TGTGCCAGCAGCCCCAACCTCCGGGGGATGTCTGGAAACACCATATATTTT
cdr3_aa: CASSPNLRGMSGNTIYF

d_call: .
v_call: TRBV4-1
j_call: TRBJ1-4
cdr3_length: 14
clone_size: once
cdr3_nt: TGCGCCAGCAGCCACAGGGTCGATAGGGAAAAACTGTTTTTT
cdr3_aa: CASSHRVDREKLFF

d_call: TRBD1
v_call: TRBV18
j_call: TRBJ1-2
cdr3_length: 14
clone_size: .
cdr3_nt: TGTGCCAGCTCACCGGACAGGGTTTCTGGTGGCTACACCTTC
cdr3_aa: CASSPDRVSGGYTF

d_call: .
v_call: TRBV10-3
j_call: TRBJ1-1
cdr3_length: 13
clone_size: .
cdr3_nt: TGTGCCATCAATCTGAGCCGGGACACTGAAGCTTTCTTT
cdr3_aa: CAINLSRDTEAFF

d_call: .
v_call: TRBV7-9
j_call: TRBJ2-6
cdr3_length: 15
clone_size: .
cdr3_nt: TGTGCCAGCAGCTTAGTAGCGGCTGGGGCCAACGTCCTGACTTTC
cdr3_aa: CASSLVAAGANVLTF

d_call: .
v_call: TRBV19
j_call: TRBJ1-4
cdr3_length: 12
clone_size: .
cdr3_nt: TGTGCCAGTAGTAACAGGGTACGAAAACTGTTTTTT
cdr3_aa: CASSNRVRKLFF

d_call: .
v_call: TRBV3-1/TRBV3-2
j_call: TRBJ2-2
cdr3_length: 16
clone_size: .
cdr3_nt: TGTGCCAGCAGCCAAGCCAAAACAGGGTTCACCGGGGAGCTGTTTTTT
cdr3_aa: CASSQAKTGFTGELFF

d_call: TRBD1
v_call: TRBV10-3
j_call: TRBJ1-6
cdr3_length: 20
clone_size: .
cdr3_nt: TGTGCCATCAGTCTTACCCCGGGGACAGGGGGCGCGGCCTATAATTCACCCCTCCACTTT
cdr3_aa: CAISLTPGTGGAAYNSPLHF

d_call: .
v_call: TRBV7-8
j_call: TRBJ2-7
cdr3_length: 16
clone_size: .
cdr3_nt: TGTGCCAGCAGCTTAAGCGGTTGGTCCGGCGGGCTGGAGCAGTACTTC
cdr3_aa: CASSLSGWSGGLEQYF

d_call: .
v_call: TRBV11-3
j_call: TRBJ2-3
cdr3_length: 16
clone_size: few
cdr3_nt: TGTGCCAGCAGCTTGTTCGAGACTAGACTCTCAGATACGCAGTATTTT
cdr3_aa: CASSLFETRLSDTQYF

d_call: TRBD1
v_call: TRBV18
j_call: TRBJ2-7
cdr3_length: 13
clone_size: .
cdr3_nt: TGTGCCAGCTCTCAGGGGGCGCGAGGGGAGCAGTACTTC
cdr3_aa: CASSQGARGEQYF

d_call: .
v_call: TRBV27
j_call: TRBJ1-4
cdr3_length: 15
clone_size: .
cdr3_nt: TGTGCCAGCAACCCCCTCGGGACACCAAATGAAAAACTGTTTTTT
cdr3_aa: CASNPLGTPNEKLFF

d_call: TRBD1
v_call: TRBV14
j_call: TRBJ1-2
cdr3_length: 15
clone_size: .
cdr3_nt: TGTGCCAGCAGCCAAGGACAGGGGAGTTTATATGGCTACACCTTC
cdr3_aa: CASSQGQGSLYGYTF

d_call: TRBD2
v_call: TRBV11-2
j_call: TRBJ2-2
cdr3_length: 17
clone_size: .
cdr3_nt: TGTGCCAGCAGCCTACGACTAGCGGGGGGGCATACCGGGGAGCTGTTTTTT
cdr3_aa: CASSLRLAGGHTGELFF

d_call: .
v_call: TRBV12-5
j_call: TRBJ2-5
cdr3_length: 17
clone_size: few
cdr3_nt: TGTGCTCGGGGTTTGGGGGGGACAGGCGGGCAACAAGAGACCCAGTACTTC
cdr3_aa: CARGLGGTGGQQETQYF

d_call: .
v_call: TRBV7-9
j_call: TRBJ1-2
cdr3_length: 14
clone_size: .
cdr3_nt: TGTGCCAGCAGCTTAGTAATCAGGGAAGAGGGCTACACCTTC
cdr3_aa: CASSLVIREEGYTF

d_call: .
v_call: TRBV5-5
j_call: TRBJ1-5
cdr3_length: 15
clone_size: .
cdr3_nt: TGTGCCAGCAGCCGGGACATCCAGACCAATCAGCCCCAGCATTTT
cdr3_aa: CASSRDIQTNQPQHF

d_call: .
v_call: TRBV21-1
j_call: TRBJ2-1
cdr3_length: 15
clone_size: .
cdr3_nt: TGTGCCAGCAGCAACTCTGGGACAGGGGTACATGAGCAGTTCTTC
cdr3_aa: CASSNSGTGVHEQFF

d_call: TRBD1
v_call: TRBV2
j_call: TRBJ2-2
cdr3_length: 14
clone_size: .
cdr3_nt: TGTGCCAGCAGTAACAGGGGGCTTACCGGGGAGCTGTTTTTT
cdr3_aa: CASSNRGLTGELFF

d_call: .
v_call: TRBV2
j_call: TRBJ1-1
cdr3_length: 14
clone_size: .
cdr3_nt: TGTGCCAGCAGTGAAGCGCCAGGAGGGACTGAAGCTTTCTTT
cdr3_aa: CASSEAPGGTEAFF

d_call: .
v_call: TRBV18
j_call: TRBJ1-1
cdr3_length: 13
clone_size: once
cdr3_nt: TGTGCCAGCTCACTGTCCCAGCGCACTGAAGCTTTCTTT
cdr3_aa: CASSLSQRTEAFF

d_call: .
v_call: TRBV4-2
j_call: TRBJ1-5
cdr3_length: 15
clone_size: .
cdr3_nt: TGTGCCAGCAGCCAAGATGAGTCCGGGAATCAGCCCCAGCATTTT
cdr3_aa: CASSQDESGNQPQHF

d_call: TRBD1
v_call: TRBV6-5
j_call: TRBJ1-2
cdr3_length: 13
clone_size: .
cdr3_nt: TGTGCCAGCAGTACAGGGGTAAACTATGGCTACACCTTC
cdr3_aa: CASSTGVNYGYTF

d_call: .
v_call: TRBV6-2/TRBV6-3
j_call: TRBJ1-5
cdr3_length: 16
clone_size: .
cdr3_nt: TGTGCCAGCAGTCCCCATGAGGGTTATAGCAATCAGCCCCAGCATTTT
cdr3_aa: CASSPHEGYSNQPQHF

d_call: .
v_call: TRBV5-4
j_call: TRBJ1-1
cdr3_length: 14
clone_size: .
cdr3_nt: TGTGCCAGCAGCTTGGACAGGGCCTACACTGAAGCTTTCTTT
cdr3_aa: CASSLDRAYTEAFF

d_call: TRBD1
v_call: TRBV19
j_call: TRBJ1-4
cdr3_length: 16
clone_size: .
cdr3_nt: TGTGCCAGTAGTATAGGGACAGGGCGGAGTAATGAAAAACTGTTTTTT
cdr3_aa: CASSIGTGRSNEKLFF

d_call: .
v_call: TRBV19
j_call: TRBJ2-7
cdr3_length: 13
clone_size: .
cdr3_nt: TGTGCCACCGCCAGGTTTGACTCCTACGAGCAGTACTTC
cdr3_aa: CATARFDSYEQYF

d_call: TRBD1
v_call: TRBV5-1
j_call: TRBJ1-2
cdr3_length: 14
clone_size: .
cdr3_nt: TGCGCCAGCAGCTTGGCCTCGACAGGGAGCGGCTACACCTTC
cdr3_aa: CASSLASTGSGYTF

d_call: .
v_call: TRBV2
j_call: TRBJ1-2
cdr3_length: 15
clone_size: .
cdr3_nt: TGTGCCAGCAGTGGTGGGGCCGCGCCTAACTATGGCTACACCTTC
cdr3_aa: CASSGGAAPNYGYTF

d_call: .
v_call: TRBV2
j_call: TRBJ1-6
cdr3_length: 14
clone_size: .
cdr3_nt: TGTGCCAGCAGGACTACGGGATATAATTCACCCCTCCACTTT
cdr3_aa: CASRTTGYNSPLHF

d_call: TRBD1
v_call: TRBV24-1
j_call: TRBJ2-7
cdr3_length: 14
clone_size: .
cdr3_nt: TGTGCCACCAGTGGGCGACAGGGGATTGGCGAGCAGTACTTC
cdr3_aa: CATSGRQGIGEQYF